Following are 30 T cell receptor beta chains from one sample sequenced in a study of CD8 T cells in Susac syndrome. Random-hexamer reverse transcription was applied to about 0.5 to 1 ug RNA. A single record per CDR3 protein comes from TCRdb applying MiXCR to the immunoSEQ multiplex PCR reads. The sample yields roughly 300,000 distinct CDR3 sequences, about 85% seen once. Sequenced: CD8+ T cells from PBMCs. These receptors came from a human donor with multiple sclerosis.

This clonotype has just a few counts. CDR3 residues: CASSYPPGASYNEQFF. CDR3 nucleotide sequence: TGTGCCAGCAGTTACCCTCCAGGGGCATCCTACAATGAGCAGTTCTTC. The rearrangement joins TRBV6-5 to TRBJ2-1; possibly TRBD1 for D (6 bases). Germline lookup yields CDR1 MNHEY and CDR2 SVGAGI. The ends were cut back, 2 bases at V and 1 base at J, with 12 bases in the middle. The CDR3 consists of 16 residues.

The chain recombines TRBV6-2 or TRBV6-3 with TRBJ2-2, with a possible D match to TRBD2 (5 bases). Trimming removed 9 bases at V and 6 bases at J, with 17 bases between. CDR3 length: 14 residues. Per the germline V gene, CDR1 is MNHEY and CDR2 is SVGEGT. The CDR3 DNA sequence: TGTGCCAGTTCCCAAAGCGCGGAGGCCGGGGAGCTGTTTTTT. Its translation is CASSQSAEAGELFF.

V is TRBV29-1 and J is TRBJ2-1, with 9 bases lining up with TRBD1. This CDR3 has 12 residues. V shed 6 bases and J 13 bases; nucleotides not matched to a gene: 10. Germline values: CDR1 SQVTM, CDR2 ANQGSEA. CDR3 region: CSVPGQGLPQFF. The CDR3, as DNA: TGCAGCGTCCCGGGACAGGGCTTGCCCCAGTTCTTC.

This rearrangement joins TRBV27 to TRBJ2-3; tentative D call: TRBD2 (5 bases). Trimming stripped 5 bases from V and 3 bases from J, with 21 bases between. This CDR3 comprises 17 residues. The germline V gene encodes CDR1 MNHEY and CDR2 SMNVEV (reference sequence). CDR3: CASSPDYAGEATDTQYF. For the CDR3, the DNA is TGTGCCAGCAGTCCCGATTATGCGGGTGAGGCAACAGATACGCAGTATTTT.

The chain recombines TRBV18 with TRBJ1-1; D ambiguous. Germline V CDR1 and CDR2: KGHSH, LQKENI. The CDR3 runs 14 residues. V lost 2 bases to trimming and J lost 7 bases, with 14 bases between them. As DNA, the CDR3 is TGTGCCAGCTCACCATTCCCGCGGACGCGTGAAGCTTTCTTT. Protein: CASSPFPRTREAFF.

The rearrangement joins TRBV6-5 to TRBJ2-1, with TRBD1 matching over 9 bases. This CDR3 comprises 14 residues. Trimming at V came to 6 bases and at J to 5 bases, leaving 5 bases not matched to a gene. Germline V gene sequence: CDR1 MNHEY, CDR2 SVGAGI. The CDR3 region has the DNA TGTGCCAGCAGCCGGACAGGGGTGGACAATGAGCAGTTCTTC. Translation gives CASSRTGVDNEQFF.

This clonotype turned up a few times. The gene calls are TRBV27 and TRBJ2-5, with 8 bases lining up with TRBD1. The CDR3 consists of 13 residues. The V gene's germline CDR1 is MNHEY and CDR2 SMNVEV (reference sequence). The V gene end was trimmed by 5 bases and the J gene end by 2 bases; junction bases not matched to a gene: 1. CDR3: CASSTGGQETQYF. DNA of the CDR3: TGTGCCAGCAGTACAGGGGGGCAAGAGACCCAGTACTTC.

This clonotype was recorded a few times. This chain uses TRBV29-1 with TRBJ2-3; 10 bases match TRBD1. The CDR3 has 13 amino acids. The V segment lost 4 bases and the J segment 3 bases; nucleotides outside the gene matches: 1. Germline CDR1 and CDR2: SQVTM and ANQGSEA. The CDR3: CSVGDRGTDTQYF. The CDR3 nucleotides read TGCAGCGTTGGGGACAGGGGAACAGATACGCAGTATTTT.

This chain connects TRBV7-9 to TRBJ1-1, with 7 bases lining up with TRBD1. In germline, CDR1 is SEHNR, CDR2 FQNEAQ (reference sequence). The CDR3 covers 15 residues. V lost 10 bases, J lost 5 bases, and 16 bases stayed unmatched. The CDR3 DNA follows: TGTGCCACCCTTTCTCTACAGGGGCTCCTAACTGAAGCTTTCTTT. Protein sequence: CATLSLQGLLTEAFF.

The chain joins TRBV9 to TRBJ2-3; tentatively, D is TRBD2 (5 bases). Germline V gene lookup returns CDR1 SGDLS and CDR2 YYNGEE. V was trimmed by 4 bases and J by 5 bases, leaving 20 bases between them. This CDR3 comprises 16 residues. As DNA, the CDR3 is TGTGCCAGCAGCCCCGAGGGCCTCGGAGGTAAAGATACGCAGTATTTT. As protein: CASSPEGLGGKDTQYF.

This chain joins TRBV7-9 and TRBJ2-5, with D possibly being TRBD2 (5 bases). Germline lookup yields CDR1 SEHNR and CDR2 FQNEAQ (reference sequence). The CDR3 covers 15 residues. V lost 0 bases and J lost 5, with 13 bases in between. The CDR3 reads CASSLAPLANETQYF. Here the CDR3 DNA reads TGTGCCAGCAGCTTAGCGCCCCTAGCAAATGAGACCCAGTACTTC. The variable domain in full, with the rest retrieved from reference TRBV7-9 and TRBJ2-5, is DTGVSQNPRHKITKRGQNVTFRCDPISEHNRLYWYRQTLGQGPEFLTYFQNEAQLEKSRLLSDRFSAERPKGSFSTLEIQRTEQGDSAMYLCASSLAPLANETQYFGPGTRLLVL.

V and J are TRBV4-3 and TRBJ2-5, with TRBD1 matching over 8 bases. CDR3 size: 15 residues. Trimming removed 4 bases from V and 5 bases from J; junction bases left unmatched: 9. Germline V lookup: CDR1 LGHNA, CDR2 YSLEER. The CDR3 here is CASSLGWTGRETQYF. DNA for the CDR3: TGCGCCAGCAGCCTCGGATGGACAGGGAGGGAGACCCAGTACTTC.

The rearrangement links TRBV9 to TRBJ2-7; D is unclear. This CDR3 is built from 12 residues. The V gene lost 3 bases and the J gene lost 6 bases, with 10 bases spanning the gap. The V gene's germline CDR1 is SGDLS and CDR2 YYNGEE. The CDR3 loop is CASSGSRIEQYF. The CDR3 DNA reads TGTGCCAGCAGCGGCTCTAGGATCGAGCAGTACTTC.

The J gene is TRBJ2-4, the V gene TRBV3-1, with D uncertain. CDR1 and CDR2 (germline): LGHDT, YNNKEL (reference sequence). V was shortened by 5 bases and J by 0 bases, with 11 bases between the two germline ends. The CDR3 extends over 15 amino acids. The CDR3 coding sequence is TGTGCCAGCAGCGGAAGCGCCATAGCCAAAAACATTCAGTACTTC. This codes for CASSGSAIAKNIQYF. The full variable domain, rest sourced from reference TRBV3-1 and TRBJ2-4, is DTAVSQTPKYLVTQMGNDKSIKCEQNLGHDTMYWYKQDSKKFLKIMFSYNNKELIINETVPNRFSPKSPDKAHLNLHINSLELGDSAVYFCASSGSAIAKNIQYFGAGTRLSVL.

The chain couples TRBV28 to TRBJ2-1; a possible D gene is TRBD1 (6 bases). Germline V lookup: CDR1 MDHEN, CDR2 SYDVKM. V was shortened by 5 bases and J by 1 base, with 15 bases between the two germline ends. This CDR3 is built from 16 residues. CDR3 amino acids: CASSPLAGVSYNEQFF. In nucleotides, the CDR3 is TGTGCCAGCAGTCCCCTGGCAGGGGTGTCCTACAATGAGCAGTTCTTC.

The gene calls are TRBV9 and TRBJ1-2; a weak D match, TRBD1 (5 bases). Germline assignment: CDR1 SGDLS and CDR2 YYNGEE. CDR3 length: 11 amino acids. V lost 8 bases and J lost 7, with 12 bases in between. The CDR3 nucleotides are TGTGCCAGTAGGCAGGGTCTTGGCTACACCTTC. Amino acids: CASRQGLGYTF.

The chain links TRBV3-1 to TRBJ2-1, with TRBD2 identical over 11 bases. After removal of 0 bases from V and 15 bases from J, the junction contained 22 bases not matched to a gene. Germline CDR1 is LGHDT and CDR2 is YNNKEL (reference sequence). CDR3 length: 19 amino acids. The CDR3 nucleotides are TGTGCCAGCAGCCAAGAGGGAGCTTATGGTAGCGGGAGGGTACAGGACCGGTTCTTC. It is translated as CASSQEGAYGSGRVQDRFF.

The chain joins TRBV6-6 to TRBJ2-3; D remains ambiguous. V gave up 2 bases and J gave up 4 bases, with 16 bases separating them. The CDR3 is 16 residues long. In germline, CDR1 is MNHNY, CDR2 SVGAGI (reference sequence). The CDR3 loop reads CASSYLQPGRPDTQYF. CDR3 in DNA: TGTGCCAGCAGTTACCTTCAACCGGGTCGCCCAGATACGCAGTATTTT.

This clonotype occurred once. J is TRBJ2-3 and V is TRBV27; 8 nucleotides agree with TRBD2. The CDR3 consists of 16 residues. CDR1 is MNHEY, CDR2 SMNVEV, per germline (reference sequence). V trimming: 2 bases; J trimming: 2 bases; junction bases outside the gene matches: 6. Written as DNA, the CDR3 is TGTGCCAGCAGTTTAGGGGCGGGGGGTGCCACAGATACGCAGTATTTT. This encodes CASSLGAGGATDTQYF.

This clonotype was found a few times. Here the CDR3 reads CASSLGTGDQPQHF. The CDR3 coding sequence is TGCGCCAGCAGCTTGGGGACAGGGGATCAGCCCCAGCATTTT. The chain uses TRBV5-1 and TRBJ1-5; 9 bases are shared with TRBD1. Germline V gene data show CDR1 as SGHRS and CDR2 as YFSETQ. The CDR3 is 14 amino acids. The V segment lost 0 bases and the J segment 5 bases; nucleotides outside the gene matches: 0.

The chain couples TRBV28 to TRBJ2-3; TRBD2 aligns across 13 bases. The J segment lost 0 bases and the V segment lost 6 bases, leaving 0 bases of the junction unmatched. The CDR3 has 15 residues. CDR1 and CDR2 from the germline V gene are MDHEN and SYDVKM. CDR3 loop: CASRLAGGSTDTQYF. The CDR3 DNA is TGTGCCAGCAGACTAGCGGGAGGGAGCACAGATACGCAGTATTTT.

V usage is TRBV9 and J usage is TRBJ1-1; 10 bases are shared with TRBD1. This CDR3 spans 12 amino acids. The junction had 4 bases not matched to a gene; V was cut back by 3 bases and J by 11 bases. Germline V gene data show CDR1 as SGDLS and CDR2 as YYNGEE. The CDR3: CASSGGTGAAFF. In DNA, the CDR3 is TGTGCCAGCAGCGGAGGGACAGGGGCCGCTTTCTTT.

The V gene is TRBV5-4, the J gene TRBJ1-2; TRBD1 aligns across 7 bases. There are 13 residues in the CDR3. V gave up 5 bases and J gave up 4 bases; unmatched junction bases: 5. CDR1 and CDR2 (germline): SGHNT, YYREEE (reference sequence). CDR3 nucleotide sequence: TGTGCCAGCAGACTAGGACAGGCCTATGGCTACACCTTC. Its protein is CASRLGQAYGYTF.

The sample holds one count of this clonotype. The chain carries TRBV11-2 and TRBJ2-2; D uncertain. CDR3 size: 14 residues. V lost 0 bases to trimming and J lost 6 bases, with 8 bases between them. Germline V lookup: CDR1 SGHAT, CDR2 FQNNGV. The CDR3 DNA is TGTGCCAGCAGCTTAGACAAGCGTGCCGGGGAGCTGTTTTTT. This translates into CASSLDKRAGELFF.

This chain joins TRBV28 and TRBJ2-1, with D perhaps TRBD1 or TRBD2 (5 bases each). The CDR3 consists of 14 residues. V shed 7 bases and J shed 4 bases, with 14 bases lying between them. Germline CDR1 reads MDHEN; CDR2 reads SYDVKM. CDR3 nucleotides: TGTGCCAGCATCCCTTTGGGGGAGTACAATGAGCAGTTCTTC. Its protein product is CASIPLGEYNEQFF.

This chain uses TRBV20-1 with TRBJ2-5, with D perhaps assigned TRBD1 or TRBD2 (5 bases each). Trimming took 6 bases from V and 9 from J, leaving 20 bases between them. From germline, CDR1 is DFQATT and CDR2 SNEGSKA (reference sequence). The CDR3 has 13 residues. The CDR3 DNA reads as TGCAGTGCCAGGGTGGGACCCCAGGAGGCCCAGTACTTC. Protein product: CSARVGPQEAQYF.

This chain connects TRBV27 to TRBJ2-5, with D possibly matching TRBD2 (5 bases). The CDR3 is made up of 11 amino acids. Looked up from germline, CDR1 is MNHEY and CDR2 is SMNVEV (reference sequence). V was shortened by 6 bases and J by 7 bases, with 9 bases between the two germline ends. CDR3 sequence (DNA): TGTGCCAGCAGCCCAGGAGGGACCCAGTACTTC. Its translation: CASSPGGTQYF.

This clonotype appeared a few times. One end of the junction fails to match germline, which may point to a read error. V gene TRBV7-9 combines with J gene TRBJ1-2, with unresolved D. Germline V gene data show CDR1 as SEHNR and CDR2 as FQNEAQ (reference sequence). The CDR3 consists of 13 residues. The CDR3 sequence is CASSYLSGYGYTF. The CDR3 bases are TGTGCCAGCAGCTATCTAAGTGGGTATGGCTATACCTTC.

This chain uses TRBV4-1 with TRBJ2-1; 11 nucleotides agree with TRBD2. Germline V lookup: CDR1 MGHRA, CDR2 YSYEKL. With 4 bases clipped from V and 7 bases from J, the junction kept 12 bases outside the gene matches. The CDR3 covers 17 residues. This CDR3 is CASSLGTSGRRGNEQFF. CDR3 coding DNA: TGCGCCAGCAGCCTGGGGACTAGCGGTCGAAGGGGTAATGAGCAGTTCTTC.

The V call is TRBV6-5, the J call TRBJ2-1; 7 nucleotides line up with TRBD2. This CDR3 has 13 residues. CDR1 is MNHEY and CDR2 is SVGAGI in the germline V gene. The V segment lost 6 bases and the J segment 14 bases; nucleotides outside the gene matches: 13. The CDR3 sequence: CASSPRSGKVKFF. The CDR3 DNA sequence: TGTGCCAGCAGCCCGAGAAGCGGGAAGGTCAAGTTCTTC.